This TCR beta chain was found in a study of post-analysis software for immune sequencing data. Across the study: Relapsing-remitting, secondary progressive and progressive-relapsing multiple sclerosis courses were included.

Unique molecular identifiers were carried by the TCR beta cDNA libraries. TCRdb called the PCR reads again in MiXCR, with one record for every CDR3 protein. The repertoire holds about 200,000 distinct CDR3 sequences, 29% seen once, with more than 3% in the top ten. Points from the study as a whole: TRBV5-6, TRBV5-1 and TRBV20-1 belonged to a set of roughly 5 TRBV segments that were more frequent in patients than controls. By F measure, strong co-clustering occurred among samples prepared in the same batch.

This CDR3 comprises 14 residues. Germline V gene data show CDR1 as SGHRS and CDR2 as YFSETQ. Of note for this clonotype: Its antigen is undetermined. One end of the junction fails to match germline, which may point to a read error.

The V gene is TRBV5-1, the J gene TRBJ1-4; the match to TRBD1 covers 7 bases. The receptor was derived from a girl aged 2-17 years with multiple sclerosis. Input material: blood. The CDR3 region is CASGLTGMVEKLVF. As DNA, the CDR3 is TGCGCCAGCGGGCTGACAGGGATGGTTGAAAAACTGGTTTTT.